This T cell receptor (beta chain) is drawn from a study of T cells in Graves' hyperthyroidism and ophthalmopathy. Study-wide background: Peripheral blood specimens were obtained at initial diagnosis, prior to any treatment.

General observations from the study: Expanded thyroid clonotypes (above 0.001) were mostly also found in blood. Ophthalmopathy, as predicted by the model, came a median around 6.7 months after the prediction.

Amplification targeted TCR beta CDR3 regions from RNA transcripts. HTBI primers were used for first-round RT-PCR of the TCR CDR3. A single record per CDR3 protein comes from TCRdb applying MiXCR to the multiplex PCR reads. The sample lists 490,000 or so distinct CDR3 sequences, about 16% occurring once. Patients with uncontrolled infections, other autoimmune diseases, pregnancy or lactation were excluded. The table lists this clonotype with many counts. The antigen remains unidentified. The sequence came from a woman aged 25 to 39 with Graves' ophthalmopathy. The source material was blood.

As DNA, the CDR3 is TGCAGTGCTAGAGATCCGCTAGCGGGAGGCCAAGAGCAGTTCTTC. Translated: CSARDPLAGGQEQFF. This chain uses TRBV20-1 with TRBJ2-1; TRBD2 matches at 11 bases. The CDR3 covers 15 residues. Germline V gives CDR1 DFQATT, CDR2 SNEGSKA (reference sequence). After removal of 0 bases from V and 10 bases from J, the junction contained 8 bases not matched to a gene.